The clone carrying this T cell receptor (beta chain) was seen a single time. The antigen remains undetermined. The sample comes from a study of shared clonotypes between healthy human individuals. Study as a whole: Every donor yielded three CD4 naive, three CD4 memory, two CD8 naive and one CD8 memory plate.

The table came from immunoSEQ multiplex PCR; TCRdb's copy has only in-frame clones and leaves some out. Of some 1.5 million clones in the sample, 95% to 99% were seen once. Study-wide results and limits: The authors expected sequencing depth to affect clonotype sharing among donors. Sorted-subset sequencing was shown by rarefaction to be incomplete despite large depth.

A split of CD4+ cells into CD45RA+ naive and CD45RA-negative memory subsets was performed. The source is a young man in good health. The sequencing input was naive CD4+ T cells sorted from blood. Subset reported: CD45RA+ positively selected.

CDR3 coding DNA: TGTGCCAGCAGCCGGAGGGCAGATAGGAATGAGCAGTTCTTC. Protein: CASSRRADRNEQFF. This chain links TRBV16 with TRBJ2-1; a weak D match, TRBD2 (6 bases). The length of the CDR3 is 14 residues. CDR1 and CDR2 (germline): KGHSY, FQNENV. Trimming pared 4 bases from V and 7 bases from J, leaving 14 bases between.